Presented here are 30 T cell receptor beta chains from one specimen sequenced in a study of shared clonotypes between healthy human individuals. Generated by immunoSEQ multiplex PCR, the TCRdb table keeps only in-frame clones and is missing some. The profile shows 2.3 million or so clones, more than 85% of them singletons. Sequenced material: naive CD4+ T cells from PBMCs. The subset denotes: CD45RA+ positively selected. Source of these receptors: a man younger than 35 in good health. Some clones in this sample may be carry-over from other donors' samples.

The chain is built from TRBV30 and TRBJ1-5; 8 bases line up with TRBD1. Germline CDR1 and CDR2: GTSNPN and SVGIG (reference sequence). The CDR3 extends over 13 amino acids. The V gene end was trimmed by 6 bases and the J gene end by 5 bases; junction bases not matched to a gene: 6. CDR3: CACNTGGDQPQHF. The DNA for the CDR3 is TGTGCCTGCAATACAGGGGGGGATCAGCCCCAGCATTTT. Combining the CDR3 with reference TRBV30 and TRBJ1-5 gives the whole variable domain SQTIHQWPATLVQPVGSPLSLECTVEGTSNPNLYWYRQAAGRGLQLLFYSVGIGQISSEVPQNLSASRPQDRQFILSSKKLLLSDSGFYLCACNTGGDQPQHFGDGTRLSIL.

The rearrangement links TRBV2 to TRBJ2-7; 8 positions agree with TRBD2. CDR1 and CDR2 (germline): SNHLY, FYNNEI. The CDR3 totals 14 residues. Trimming cost V 7 bases and J 0 bases; bases outside gene matches: 5. CDR3 region: CASTLAASSYEQYF. The CDR3 DNA is TGTGCCAGCACACTAGCGGCTAGCTCCTACGAGCAGTACTTC.

The rearrangement uses TRBV7-2 and TRBJ2-2; maybe TRBD1 (5 bases). CDR3 length: 15 amino acids. Deletions cut 1 base from V and 7 bases from J, with 13 bases between. Germline V gives CDR1 SGHTA, CDR2 FQGNSA. The CDR3 coding sequence is TGTGCCAGCAGCTTAGTTTGGGGCGCGTACGGGGAGCTGTTTTTT. Its translation is CASSLVWGAYGELFF.

The chain has TRBV2 and TRBJ2-6; D may be TRBD1 (6 bases). V was cut by 5 bases and J by 3 bases, with 11 bases left in between. Germline-derived CDR1 and CDR2 are SNHLY and FYNNEI. This CDR3 has 15 amino acids. The DNA for the CDR3 is TGTGCCAGCAGTAACAGGGCTGGTGGGGCCAACGTCCTGACTTTC. It yields the protein CASSNRAGGANVLTF.

The genes are TRBV15 and TRBJ1-4, with D possibly TRBD1 on 5 matching bases. The V end lost 4 bases, the J end lost 8 bases, and 8 bases lay between the germline ends. The CDR3 is 12 amino acids. Germline CDR1 is LNHNV and CDR2 is YYDKDF (reference sequence). CDR3 in amino acids: CATSTGSEKLFF. CDR3 sequence (DNA): TGTGCCACCAGCACAGGGAGCGAAAAACTGTTTTTT. Full variable domain (remainder filled in from reference TRBV15 and TRBJ1-4): DAMVIQNPRYQVTQFGKPVTLSCSQTLNHNVMYWYQQKSSQAPKLLFHYYDKDFNNEADTPDNFQSRRPNTSFCFLDIRSPGLGDTAMYLCATSTGSEKLFFGSGTQLSVL.

The CDR3 is CASSLVGVRSPLHF. CDR3 nucleotides: TGTGCCAGCAGCTTAGTAGGGGTCCGGTCACCCCTCCACTTT. This rearrangement joins TRBV7-8 to TRBJ1-6; D is perhaps TRBD1 (5 bases). Germline CDR1 reads SGHVS; CDR2 reads FQNEAQ. Trimming took 1 base from V and 10 from J, leaving 11 bases between them. The CDR3 contains 14 residues.

The chain carries TRBV7-2 and TRBJ2-7; 7 bases align to TRBD1. This CDR3 contains 13 residues. Trimming removed 5 bases from V and 9 bases from J; junction bases left unmatched: 10. The germline gives CDR1 SGHTA, CDR2 FQGNSA. Written as DNA, the CDR3 is TGTGCCAGCAGCCCGAGACAGGGAAGGGGGCAGTACTTC. Its translation: CASSPRQGRGQYF.

The rearrangement links TRBV28 to TRBJ2-7; maybe TRBD1 (5 bases). The CDR3 is 14 residues long. Germline V gene sequence: CDR1 MDHEN, CDR2 SYDVKM. Trimming removed 6 bases at V and 2 bases at J, with 14 bases between. The CDR3 nucleotides read TGTGCCAGCAGGGAGCAGGGTATTCCCTACGAGCAGTACTTC. This encodes CASREQGIPYEQYF.

The chain links TRBV14 to TRBJ1-3; D not resolved. The germline V gene encodes CDR1 SGHDN and CDR2 FVKESK. The CDR3 consists of 17 residues. Trimming cost V 1 base and J 0 bases, with 13 bases left between them. The CDR3 region is CASSQAQTLTSGNTIYF. The CDR3 DNA follows: TGTGCCAGCAGCCAAGCGCAGACACTTACCTCTGGAAACACCATATATTTT.

The chain couples TRBV15 to TRBJ1-1; D is unclear. The CDR3 runs to 15 residues. CDR1 is LNHNV and CDR2 is YYDKDF in the germline V gene (reference sequence). The germline V and J ends were trimmed by 1 base and 3 bases, with 12 bases remaining between them. The CDR3 region has the DNA TGTGCCACCAGCAGAGGCGGTCAGGCGGACACTGAAGCTTTCTTT. Translated: CATSRGGQADTEAFF.

The chain uses TRBV2 and TRBJ2-3, with 9 bases identical to TRBD1. The CDR3 is 14 amino acids. Germline V lookup: CDR1 SNHLY, CDR2 FYNNEI. After removal of 5 bases from V and 2 bases from J, the junction contained 2 bases not matched to a gene. CDR3 DNA sequence: TGTGCCAGCAGTAGGGACAGGGACACAGATACGCAGTATTTT. As protein: CASSRDRDTDTQYF.

CDR3 DNA: TGTGCCAGCAGTTTACCAGGGGGTTACTACGAGCAGTACTTC. It codes for CASSLPGGYYEQYF. The chain links TRBV28 to TRBJ2-7; TRBD1 matches 7 bases. Trimming at V came to 2 bases and at J to 3 bases, leaving 4 bases not matched to a gene. The CDR3 totals 14 residues. CDR1 is MDHEN, CDR2 SYDVKM, per germline.

The chain carries TRBV4-1 and TRBJ1-5, with TRBD1 identical over 11 bases. The trim removed 8 bases at V and 5 bases at J, leaving 8 bases unmatched. Looked up from germline, CDR1 is MGHRA and CDR2 is YSYEKL. The CDR3 spans 15 residues. CDR3 bases: TGCGCCAGCGCTAAGGGGGACAGGGGGGATCAGCCCCAGCATTTT. Translation: CASAKGDRGDQPQHF.

V gene TRBV5-1 combines with J gene TRBJ1-1; no clear D. With 3 bases removed from V and 6 bases from J, the gap between germline ends came to 15 bases. The germline V gene encodes CDR1 SGHRS and CDR2 YFSETQ. This CDR3 comprises 14 residues. The CDR3 DNA reads TGCGCCAGCAGCTCCCCAGAGGGAAGCGCTGAAGCTTTCTTT. It codes for CASSSPEGSAEAFF.

This chain connects TRBV19 to TRBJ1-1; D not certain. The V gene's germline CDR1 is LNHDA and CDR2 SQIVND (reference sequence). The CDR3 consists of 15 residues. Between the trimmed V and J ends, which lost 7 bases and 0 bases, there was a span of 15 bases. The CDR3 bases are TGTGCCAGTAAGGTGCAACGGGCCCTGAACACTGAAGCTTTCTTT. Its protein is CASKVQRALNTEAFF.

This chain connects TRBV7-2 to TRBJ2-1; possible D gene TRBD1, 5 bases. The CDR3 runs to 14 residues. The V end was cut by 1 base, the J end by 5 bases, with 9 bases between. Germline-derived CDR1 and CDR2 are SGHTA and FQGNSA. The CDR3 reads CASSLGQGNNEQFF. CDR3 nucleotide sequence: TGTGCCAGCAGCTTAGGCCAGGGAAACAATGAGCAGTTCTTC.

This rearrangement joins TRBV28 to TRBJ1-1; 8 bases match TRBD1. This CDR3 is built from 16 residues. Germline values: CDR1 MDHEN, CDR2 SYDVKM. V lost 6 bases, J lost 3 bases, and 12 bases stayed unmatched. CDR3 sequence reads: CASSWTGRGGHTEAFF. CDR3 in DNA: TGTGCCAGCAGCTGGACAGGGAGAGGAGGGCACACTGAAGCTTTCTTT.

A few counts support this clone. J is TRBJ1-3 and V is TRBV5-4; no clear D. The V gene's germline CDR1 is SGHNT and CDR2 YYREEE (reference sequence). This CDR3 has 15 residues. Trimming shortened V by 1 base and J by 2 bases, and 10 bases separated the two germline ends. The CDR3: CASSLNTATGNTIYF. The CDR3 nucleotides read TGTGCCAGCAGCTTGAACACCGCTACTGGAAACACCATATATTTT. Filled out from reference TRBV5-4 and TRBJ1-3, the complete variable domain reads ETGVTQSPTHLIKTRGQQVTLRCSSQSGHNTVSWYQQALGQGPQFIFQYYREEENGRGNFPPRFSGLQFPNYSSELNVNALELDDSALYLCASSLNTATGNTIYFGEGSWLTVV.

The chain combines TRBV14 with TRBJ2-1; weak D call: TRBD2 (6 bases). The CDR3 extends over 15 amino acids. With 4 bases removed from V and 4 bases from J, the gap between germline ends came to 14 bases. Germline V gene data show CDR1 as SGHDN and CDR2 as FVKESK. DNA for the CDR3: TGTGCCAGCAGCCCCTTAGCGGTAACATACAATGAGCAGTTCTTC. The encoded protein is CASSPLAVTYNEQFF.

The chain recombines TRBV5-4 with TRBJ2-5; 7 bases are shared with TRBD1. Looked up from germline, CDR1 is SGHNT and CDR2 is YYREEE (reference sequence). This CDR3 is built from 12 residues. Unmatched junction bases numbered 5, after V lost 4 bases and J lost 8 bases. The CDR3 DNA is TGTGCCAGCAGCGCAACAGGGGTAACCCAGTACTTC. Its protein product is CASSATGVTQYF.

Only a few counts were recorded for this clone. The J gene is TRBJ1-2, the V gene TRBV7-8, with D uncertain. V gave up 1 base and J gave up 8 bases, with 8 bases separating them. The germline gives CDR1 SGHVS, CDR2 FQNEAQ. The CDR3 totals 12 residues. The chain's CDR3 is CASSLDRGGYTF. The CDR3 DNA is TGTGCCAGCAGCTTAGATAGAGGCGGCTACACCTTC.

This clone was counted a few times. CDR3 protein: CASSSGGSLQHF. The CDR3, as DNA: TGTGCCAGCAGCTCAGGTGGCAGCCTCCAGCATTTT. The chain employs TRBV11-2 and TRBJ1-5; D is unresolved. Germline V lookup: CDR1 SGHAT, CDR2 FQNNGV. The V gene lost 4 bases and the J gene lost 12 bases, with 13 bases spanning the gap. This CDR3 has 12 amino acids.

The V gene is TRBV19, the J gene TRBJ1-5, with D possibly matching TRBD1 (6 bases). The CDR3 has 15 residues. CDR1 is LNHDA and CDR2 is SQIVND in the germline V gene (reference sequence). Trimming cost V 6 bases and J 2 bases, with 14 bases left between them. CDR3 amino acids: CASSPRGAGNQPQHF. CDR3 DNA: TGTGCCAGTAGCCCAAGGGGGGCAGGCAATCAGCCCCAGCATTTT. The complete variable domain, with remaining parts taken from reference TRBV19 and TRBJ1-5, reads DGGITQSPKYLFRKEGQNVTLSCEQNLNHDAMYWYRQDPGQGLRLIYYSQIVNDFQKGDIAEGYSVSREKKESFPLTVTSAQKNPTAFYLCASSPRGAGNQPQHFGDGTRLSIL.

This clone came up once. The gene calls are TRBV9 and TRBJ2-5; 9 nucleotides align to TRBD2. The CDR3 runs 16 residues. J was trimmed by 5 bases and V by 0 bases; bases with no gene match: 8. Germline CDR1 SGDLS, CDR2 YYNGEE. CDR3 nucleotides: TGTGCCAGCAGCGTAGCTAGCGGGGACCAGTGGGAGACCCAGTACTTC. This gives the protein CASSVASGDQWETQYF.

This chain connects TRBV10-2 to TRBJ1-5, with a possible D match to TRBD1 (5 bases). The CDR3 extends over 16 amino acids. CDR1 WSHSY and CDR2 SAAADI come from the germline V gene. Trimming pared 0 bases from V and 6 bases from J, leaving 15 bases between. The CDR3, as DNA: TGCGCCAGCAGTGAGTCTGGAGGGGTGTTAAGTCAGCCCCAGCATTTT. Encoded protein: CASSESGGVLSQPQHF.

This sequence joins TRBV7-9 and TRBJ2-7; 11 bases are shared with TRBD2. CDR1 is SEHNR and CDR2 is FQNEAQ in the germline V gene (reference sequence). The CDR3 loop spans 15 amino acids. Trimming took 3 bases from V and 5 from J; bases not matched to a gene: 6. The CDR3 coding sequence is TGTGCCAGCAGCTTGTTAGCGGGAGGGTCCCACGAGCAGTACTTC. It specifies CASSLLAGGSHEQYF.

The chain has TRBV10-1 and TRBJ2-3, with 7 bases identical to TRBD2. The CDR3 extends over 14 amino acids. The germline gives CDR1 WNHNN, CDR2 SYGVQD (reference sequence). V shed 2 bases and J 3 bases; nucleotides not matched to a gene: 2. DNA for the CDR3: TGCGCCAGCAGTGAGACTAGCGAGACAGATACGCAGTATTTT. This translates into CASSETSETDTQYF.

The chain links TRBV19 to TRBJ2-5; D not resolved. The CDR3 sequence is 13 residues long. Germline V gene sequence: CDR1 LNHDA, CDR2 SQIVND (reference sequence). Trimming removed 2 bases from V and 4 bases from J, with 8 bases in between. The CDR3 sequence is CASSIQWRETQYF. Written as DNA, the CDR3 is TGTGCCAGTAGTATACAATGGCGAGAGACCCAGTACTTC. Full variable domain (rest looked up from reference TRBV19 and TRBJ2-5): DGGITQSPKYLFRKEGQNVTLSCEQNLNHDAMYWYRQDPGQGLRLIYYSQIVNDFQKGDIAEGYSVSREKKESFPLTVTSAQKNPTAFYLCASSIQWRETQYFGPGTRLLVL.

V is TRBV6-5 and J is TRBJ1-6; TRBD1 matches 7 bases. The CDR3 runs to 14 residues. Germline CDR1 MNHEY, CDR2 SVGAGI. The J segment lost 10 bases and the V segment lost 6 bases, leaving 9 bases of the junction unmatched. CDR3 in DNA: TGTGCCAGCAGAGGGAGACAGGGTGAATCACCCCTCCACTTT. Translating it yields CASRGRQGESPLHF.

The rearrangement joins TRBV7-6 to TRBJ2-7; D ambiguous. Germline assignment: CDR1 SGHVS and CDR2 FNYEAQ. This CDR3 comprises 11 residues. V was pared by 2 bases and J by 8 bases, with 7 bases between. Here the CDR3 DNA reads TGTGCCAGCAGCTTATTGGGCCAGCAGTACTTC. Its protein product is CASSLLGQQYF.